These 24 T cell receptor beta chains share one sample of origin, sequenced in a study of brain T cells in children with intractable seizures. Libraries were prepared by immunoSEQ multiplex PCR; TCRdb keeps only in-frame clonotypes and omits some of them. The sample has 78,000 or so clones; around nine tenths are singletons. This specimen consisted of peripheral blood, obtained at surgery. These receptors originate from a girl aged 2 to 10 with Rasmussen encephalitis and intractable seizures.

This clone was recorded a few times. V gene TRBV6-2 or TRBV6-3 combines with J gene TRBJ2-1; weak D call: TRBD1 (6 bases). Germline-derived CDR1 and CDR2 are MNHEY and SVGEGT. CDR3 length: 16 residues. Between the trimmed V and J ends, which lost 2 bases and 8 bases, there was a span of 19 bases. The CDR3 DNA is TGTGCCAGCAGTTACAGGGACACCCCCCCAGGGGATGAGCAGTTCTTC. It yields the protein CASSYRDTPPGDEQFF.

The table lists this clone with a count of one. V is TRBV30 and J is TRBJ1-2; 10 bases match TRBD1. J lost 4 bases, V lost 3 bases, and 11 bases had no gene match. CDR3 length equals 16 residues. Germline V lookup: CDR1 GTSNPN, CDR2 SVGIG (reference sequence). CDR3 sequence reads: CAWRPGQGFHSYGYTF. The CDR3 coding sequence is TGTGCCTGGAGGCCGGGACAGGGGTTTCATAGCTATGGCTACACCTTC. Full variable domain (missing parts from reference TRBV30 and TRBJ1-2): SQTIHQWPATLVQPVGSPLSLECTVEGTSNPNLYWYRQAAGRGLQLLFYSVGIGQISSEVPQNLSASRPQDRQFILSSKKLLLSDSGFYLCAWRPGQGFHSYGYTFGSGTRLTVV.

This rearrangement joins TRBV29-1 to TRBJ1-2; TRBD1 matches at 9 bases. The germline CDR1 and CDR2 sequences are SQVTM and ANQGSEA. The CDR3 spans 14 residues. Trimming cost V 3 bases and J 5 bases; bases outside gene matches: 7. Here the CDR3 reads CSVELTGGGYGYTF. The CDR3 region has the DNA TGCAGCGTTGAGCTGACAGGGGGAGGGTATGGCTACACCTTC.

The V call is TRBV13, the J call TRBJ2-1; D is perhaps TRBD2 (6 bases). This CDR3 has 14 amino acids. The germline V gene has CDR1 PRHDT and CDR2 FYEKMQ (reference sequence). V gave up 10 bases and J gave up 5 bases, with 18 bases separating them. The CDR3 spells CATGLGGADNEQFF. Here the CDR3 DNA reads TGTGCCACCGGCTTGGGGGGAGCGGACAATGAGCAGTTCTTC.

This clone has only a few counts. This rearrangement joins TRBV3-1 (or the pseudogene TRBV3-2) to TRBJ1-2, with D uncertain. Per germline, CDR1 LGHDT and CDR2 YNNKEL (reference sequence). V was pared by 4 bases and J by 4 bases, with 16 bases between. This CDR3 has 15 amino acids. The CDR3 region is CASSPYSGSSYGYTF. The CDR3 DNA follows: TGTGCCAGCAGCCCTTACTCGGGCAGTTCCTATGGCTACACCTTC.

The rearrangement joins TRBV27 to TRBJ1-1; 8 nucleotides match TRBD1. CDR1 and CDR2 (germline): MNHEY, SMNVEV (reference sequence). Trimming removed 4 bases from V and 1 base from J; junction bases left unmatched: 5. There are 15 residues in the CDR3. CDR3 sequence reads: CASSSPGTGNTEAFF. In nucleotides, the CDR3 is TGTGCCAGCAGTTCACCCGGGACAGGGAACACTGAAGCTTTCTTT.

This chain uses TRBV11-3 with TRBJ1-2, with D perhaps TRBD1 (5 bases). Germline V lookup: CDR1 SGHNT, CDR2 YENEEA. The CDR3 extends over 13 amino acids. V gave up 2 bases and J gave up 8 bases, with 12 bases separating them. The DNA for the CDR3 is TGTGCCAGCAGCTTATGGCAGACAGACGGCTACACCTTC. Protein: CASSLWQTDGYTF.

This rearrangement joins TRBV7-8 to TRBJ2-5, with D tentatively TRBD2 (6 bases). The CDR3 spans 17 residues. The V and J ends lost 4 bases and 4 bases respectively, with 22 bases between them. Germline lookup yields CDR1 SGHVS and CDR2 FQNEAQ. The CDR3 nucleotides read TGTGCCAGCAGCTCAAGGGAGTGGGGGATCGGGGGAGAGACCCAGTACTTC. Residues: CASSSREWGIGGETQYF. The whole variable domain, filled in from reference TRBV7-8 and TRBJ2-5, reads GAGVSQSPRYKVAKRGQDVALRCDPISGHVSLFWYQQALGQGPEFLTYFQNEAQLDKSGLPSDRFFAERPEGSVSTLKIQRTQQEDSAVYLCASSSREWGIGGETQYFGPGTRLLVL.

The chain carries TRBV27 and TRBJ2-5, with D tentatively TRBD2 (6 bases). Trimming removed 2 bases at V and 5 bases at J, with 12 bases between. This CDR3 is built from 14 residues. Germline lookup yields CDR1 MNHEY and CDR2 SMNVEV (reference sequence). CDR3 bases: TGTGCCAGCAGTTTAGGGGGGTTGGGGGAGACCCAGTACTTC. The encoded protein is CASSLGGLGETQYF.

V and J are TRBV15 and TRBJ2-3, with D uncertain. The CDR3 contains 13 residues. Germline CDR1 LNHNV, CDR2 YYDKDF (reference sequence). Trimming removed 1 base from V and 4 bases from J, with 6 bases in between. The CDR3 nucleotides read TGTGCCACCAGCAGAGCCATCTCAGATACGCAGTATTTT. This sequence encodes CATSRAISDTQYF. Full variable domain (remainder filled in from reference TRBV15 and TRBJ2-3): DAMVIQNPRYQVTQFGKPVTLSCSQTLNHNVMYWYQQKSSQAPKLLFHYYDKDFNNEADTPDNFQSRRPNTSFCFLDIRSPGLGDTAMYLCATSRAISDTQYFGPGTRLTVL.

This chain's CDR3 is CASSFLGDNEQYF. CDR3 nucleotide sequence: TGTGCCAGCAGTTTTTTAGGGGATAACGAGCAGTACTTC. The gene calls are TRBV6-5 and TRBJ2-7; the D gene is possibly TRBD1 (5 bases). Germline V gene sequence: CDR1 MNHEY, CDR2 SVGAGI. This CDR3 is built from 13 residues. V lost 4 bases and J lost 5, with 12 bases in between.

The chain carries TRBV4-1 and TRBJ1-1, with D perhaps TRBD1 (5 bases). CDR3 size: 12 residues. Trimming removed 3 bases from V and 8 bases from J, with 10 bases in between. CDR1 is MGHRA, CDR2 YSYEKL, per germline. CDR3 DNA sequence: TGCGCCAGCAGCCACAGGGTAACCGAAGCTTTCTTT. Protein product: CASSHRVTEAFF.

A few counts support this clone. The chain combines TRBV19 with TRBJ1-5; D unclear. Germline V CDR1 and CDR2: LNHDA, SQIVND (reference sequence). The CDR3 covers 10 residues. Trimming removed 8 bases from V and 9 bases from J, with 8 bases in between. In nucleotides, the CDR3 is TGTGCCAGTTCGCCGGGGCCCCAGCATTTT. Residues: CASSPGPQHF.

The CDR3 here is CASSQGLAALHATDTQYF. The CDR3 DNA sequence: TGTGCCAGCAGCCAGGGACTAGCGGCCCTACACGCCACAGATACGCAGTATTTT. The chain couples TRBV3-1 (or the pseudogene TRBV3-2) to TRBJ2-3; 11 nucleotides line up with TRBD2. CDR1 is LGHDT and CDR2 is YNNKEL in the germline V gene (reference sequence). The CDR3 runs to 18 residues. V lost 3 bases, J lost 2 bases, and 10 bases stayed unmatched.

The V and J genes are TRBV4-1 and TRBJ2-1; tentatively, D is TRBD2 (6 bases). The germline V gene encodes CDR1 MGHRA and CDR2 YSYEKL. The CDR3 length is 18 residues. V gave up 0 bases and J gave up 4 bases, with 19 bases separating them. This CDR3 is CASSQDLAGGAPYNEQFF. CDR3 nucleotide sequence: TGCGCCAGCAGCCAAGATCTGGCGGGCGGGGCTCCGTACAATGAGCAGTTCTTC.

V usage is TRBV24-1 and J usage is TRBJ2-1, with a tentative D call TRBD1 (6 bases). Germline values: CDR1 KGHDR, CDR2 SFDVKD. The CDR3 extends over 15 amino acids. Trimming took 3 bases from V and 2 from J, leaving 10 bases between them. This CDR3 is CATSDAGTPYNEQFF. CDR3 DNA sequence: TGTGCCACCAGTGATGCCGGGACACCCTACAATGAGCAGTTCTTC.

This chain uses TRBV11-2 with TRBJ1-2; D remains unclear. The CDR3 consists of 13 residues. Germline V CDR1 and CDR2: SGHAT, FQNNGV. V was pared by 5 bases and J by 3 bases, with 10 bases between. CDR3 amino acids: CASSARPDYGYTF. CDR3 nucleotides: TGTGCCAGCAGCGCCAGGCCAGACTATGGCTACACCTTC. The full variable domain, rest sourced from reference TRBV11-2 and TRBJ1-2, is EAGVAQSPRYKIIEKRQSVAFWCNPISGHATLYWYQQILGQGPKLLIQFQNNGVVDDSQLPKDRFSAERLKGVDSTLKIQPAKLEDSAVYLCASSARPDYGYTFGSGTRLTVV.

The chain has TRBV15 and TRBJ1-2, with 12 bases lining up with TRBD1. The J segment lost 8 bases and the V segment lost 6 bases, leaving 4 bases of the junction unmatched. This CDR3 region has 13 residues. Germline V gene lookup returns CDR1 LNHNV and CDR2 YYDKDF (reference sequence). CDR3 DNA sequence: TGTGCCACCAGTCTGGGGACAGGGGGCGGCTACACCTTC. Amino acid sequence: CATSLGTGGGYTF.

The J gene is TRBJ2-7, the V gene TRBV2, with D hard to call. The CDR3 has 10 residues. V was shortened by 4 bases and J by 4 bases, with 2 bases between the two germline ends. Germline V gene lookup returns CDR1 SNHLY and CDR2 FYNNEI. DNA for the CDR3: TGTGCCAGCAGTGGGTACGAGCAGTACTTC. Its translation: CASSGYEQYF.

Only a few counts were recorded for this clone. The chain uses TRBV2 and TRBJ1-5; D uncertain. CDR3 length equals 14 residues. Germline values: CDR1 SNHLY, CDR2 FYNNEI. V shed 2 bases and J shed 1 base, with 6 bases lying between them. The CDR3 sequence is CASSEMGSNQPQHF. DNA of the CDR3: TGTGCCAGCAGTGAAATGGGGAGCAATCAGCCCCAGCATTTT.

This clone is judged medium-sized. The V call is TRBV28, the J call TRBJ1-4; maybe TRBD1 (6 bases). This CDR3 comprises 13 residues. The germline V and J ends were trimmed by 8 bases and 10 bases, with 17 bases remaining between them. CDR1 is MDHEN, CDR2 SYDVKM, per germline. The CDR3: CASGGGLVGKLFF. The CDR3 region has the DNA TGTGCCAGCGGCGGGGGGCTGGTAGGAAAACTGTTTTTT.

CDR3 residues: CASRASGDFEQFF. Written as DNA, the CDR3 is TGTGCCAGTCGGGCTAGCGGGGATTTTGAGCAGTTCTTC. The V call is TRBV27, the J call TRBJ2-1; 9 bases align to TRBD2. V dropped 9 bases and J dropped 9; count of bases not matched to a gene: 9. Germline V gene sequence: CDR1 MNHEY, CDR2 SMNVEV (reference sequence). The CDR3 extends over 13 amino acids.

The chain combines TRBV5-4 with TRBJ2-3; D is ambiguous. With 4 bases removed from V and 0 bases from J, the gap between germline ends came to 15 bases. This CDR3 spans 16 amino acids. Germline-derived CDR1 and CDR2 are SGHNT and YYREEE (reference sequence). For the CDR3, the DNA is TGTGCCAGCAGCCTGGAGACTCACCGAAGCACAGATACGCAGTATTTT. Its protein product is CASSLETHRSTDTQYF.

About this clone itself: A junction end diverges from the germline sequence, so it may reflect a read error. This chain links TRBV5-6 with TRBJ1-1, with 7 bases fitting TRBD1. CDR3 size: 14 residues. CDR1 is SGHDT, CDR2 YYEEEE, per germline. This CDR3 is CASSLVRGRDLGEF. In DNA, the CDR3 is TGTGCCAGCAGCTTGGTGAGGGGGCGAGACCTTGGTGAGTTT. Supplemented by reference TRBV5-6 and TRBJ1-1, the full variable domain reads DAGVTQSPTHLIKTRGQQVTLRCSPKSGHDTVSWYQQALGQGPQFIFQYYEEEERQRGNFPDRFSGHQFPNYSSELNVNALLLGDSALYLCASSLVRGRDLGEFGQGTRLTVV.